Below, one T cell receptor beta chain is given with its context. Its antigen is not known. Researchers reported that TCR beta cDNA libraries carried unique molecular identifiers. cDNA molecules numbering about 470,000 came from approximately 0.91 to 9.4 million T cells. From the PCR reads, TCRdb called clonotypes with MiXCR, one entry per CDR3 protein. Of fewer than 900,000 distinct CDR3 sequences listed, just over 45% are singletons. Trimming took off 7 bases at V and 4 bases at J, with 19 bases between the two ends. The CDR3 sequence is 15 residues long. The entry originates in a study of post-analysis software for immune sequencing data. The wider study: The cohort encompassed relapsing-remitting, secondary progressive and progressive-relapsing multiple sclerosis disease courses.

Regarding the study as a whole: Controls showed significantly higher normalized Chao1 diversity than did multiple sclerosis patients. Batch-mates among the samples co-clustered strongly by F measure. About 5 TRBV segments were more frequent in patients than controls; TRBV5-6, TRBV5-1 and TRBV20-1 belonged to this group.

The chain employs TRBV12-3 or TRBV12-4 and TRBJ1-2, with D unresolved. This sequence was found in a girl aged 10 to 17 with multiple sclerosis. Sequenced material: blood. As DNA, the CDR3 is TGTGCCAGCACCGTAGGGCCCGAGATCAGCTATGGCTACACCTTC. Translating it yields CASTVGPEISYGYTF.